Listed below are T cell receptor beta chains from one sample, sequenced in a study of cytomegalovirus exposure and HLA in healthy donors. Profiling relied on immunoSEQ multiplex PCR, and the TCRdb table lists in-frame clones only, not all of them. The sample carries some 150,000 clones, just under 80% recorded once. Sequences were obtained from PBMCs. These receptors all come from a man aged 25-40 years in good health and CMV-seronegative. Each CDR3 is given with its conserved first and last residue. The D gene is left open where the match is weak. The size field is filled for only some rows; it gives once, few, many or a size class.

TRBD1,TRBV10-1,many,TRBJ1-5,CASRGDRVNNQPQHF,TGCGCCAGCAGGGGAGACAGGGTGAACAACCAGCCCCAGCATTTT
NA,TRBV18,NA,TRBJ1-5,CASSRGQNNQPQHF,TGTGCCAGCTCACGAGGACAGAATAATCAGCCCCAGCATTTT
TRBD1,TRBV18,NA,TRBJ2-7,CASSQGASYEQYF,TGTGCCAGCTCACAGGGGGCATCCTACGAGCAGTACTTC
TRBD1,TRBV5-1,NA,TRBJ2-5,CASSLRTGRETQYF,TGCGCCAGCAGCCTTCGGACAGGGAGAGAGACCCAGTACTTC
NA,TRBV10-2,few,TRBJ1-5,CASSGDRFNQPQHF,TGCGCCAGCAGTGGCGACAGGTTCAATCAGCCCCAGCATTTT
NA,TRBV4-1,NA,TRBJ1-4,CASRREETATNEKLFF,TGCGCCAGCAGGCGAGAAGAAACTGCAACTAATGAAAAACTGTTTTTT
NA,TRBV5-6,NA,TRBJ1-1,CASSLGWGGNTEAFF,TGTGCCAGCAGCTTAGGTTGGGGGGGGAACACTGAAGCTTTCTTT
TRBD1,TRBV6-5,NA,TRBJ1-5,CASGSGQRRPQHF,TGTGCCAGCGGCTCGGGACAGCGACGGCCCCAGCATTTT
TRBD1,TRBV5-1,NA,TRBJ1-6,CASSILTGGDSPLHF,TGCGCCAGCAGCATTCTGACAGGGGGAGATTCACCCCTCCACTTT
TRBD1,TRBV7-8,NA,TRBJ1-2,CASSPQTGGNGYTF,TGTGCCAGCAGCCCGCAGACAGGGGGCAATGGCTACACCTTC
NA,TRBV14,NA,TRBJ1-1,CASSQLTFLNRHVNTEAFF,TGTGCCAGCAGCCAACTCACCTTCCTGAATAGACACGTGAACACTGAAGCTTTCTTT
TRBD1,TRBV2,once,TRBJ2-1,CASSVREMGTGYNEQFF,TGTGCCAGCAGTGTAAGGGAGATGGGGACAGGCTACAATGAGCAGTTCTTC
TRBD2,TRBV6-1,NA,TRBJ2-2,CASTRTSGDTGELFF,TGTGCCAGCACACGGACTAGTGGGGACACCGGGGAGCTGTTTTTT
NA,TRBV5-1,NA,TRBJ2-7,CASSFGRGQSPYEQYF,TGCGCCAGCAGCTTTGGGCGGGGGCAAAGCCCTTACGAGCAGTACTTC
TRBD1,TRBV4-1,NA,TRBJ1-5,CASSQMGTGGWAGQPQHF,TGCGCCAGCAGCCAGATGGGGACAGGGGGCTGGGCGGGTCAGCCCCAGCATTTT
TRBD2,TRBV30,NA,TRBJ2-7,CAWRSGEGSASGRFYEQYF,TGTGCCTGGAGGTCCGGGGAGGGCTCGGCTAGCGGGAGGTTCTACGAGCAGTACTTC
TRBD2,TRBV5-6,NA,TRBJ2-1,CASSLPLAGVGPYNEQFF,TGTGCCAGCAGCTTGCCACTAGCGGGAGTGGGCCCGTACAATGAGCAGTTCTTC
NA,TRBV5-1,NA,TRBJ2-3,CASSLQGLTDTQYF,TGCGCCAGCAGCCTACAGGGTCTCACAGATACGCAGTATTTT
TRBD1,TRBV5-1,few,TRBJ1-3,CASSSTGGENTIYF,TGCGCCAGCAGCTCAACAGGGGGCGAAAACACCATATATTTT
NA,TRBV7-9,NA,TRBJ2-5,CASSLGAHTAQETQYF,TGTGCCAGCAGCTTGGGGGCCCATACGGCCCAAGAGACCCAGTACTTC
TRBD1,TRBV27,NA,TRBJ2-6,CASSLSTGAGANVLTF,TGTGCCAGCAGTTTATCAACAGGGGCTGGGGCCAACGTCCTGACTTTC
NA,TRBV18,NA,TRBJ2-2,CASSLRQADTGELFF,TGTGCCAGCTCACTTCGACAGGCCGACACCGGGGAGCTGTTTTTT
TRBD1,TRBV6-6,once,TRBJ2-2,CASSYSTRGRAGELFF,TGTGCCAGCAGTTACTCGACGAGGGGGCGGGCCGGGGAGCTGTTTTTT
TRBD1,TRBV2,NA,TRBJ1-1,CASSETGGNMNTEAFF,TGTGCCAGCAGCGAGACAGGGGGGAACATGAACACTGAAGCTTTCTTT
TRBD2,TRBV15,NA,TRBJ2-5,CATSRALAGQQTQYF,TGTGCCACCAGCAGAGCTCTAGCGGGGCAACAGACCCAGTACTTC
TRBD1,TRBV10-3,NA,TRBJ1-3,CAISGGRGPYTQSGNTIYF,TGTGCCATCAGTGGGGGCAGGGGGCCATACACTCAATCTGGAAACACCATATATTTT
TRBD2,TRBV5-1,NA,TRBJ2-7,CASSFTSGSYEQYF,TGCGCCAGCAGCTTTACTAGCGGGAGTTACGAGCAGTACTTC
NA,TRBV5-1,few,TRBJ1-1,CASSSRDMAEAFF,TGCGCCAGCAGCTCCAGGGATATGGCTGAAGCTTTCTTT
TRBD1,TRBV27,NA,TRBJ1-2,CASSFLGTADGYTF,TGTGCCAGCAGTTTCCTCGGGACAGCGGATGGCTACACCTTC
TRBD1,TRBV9,NA,TRBJ1-2,CASSVDEWDRENYGYTF,TGTGCCAGCAGCGTAGACGAATGGGACAGGGAAAACTATGGCTACACCTTC
TRBD2,TRBV28,NA,TRBJ2-7,CASSLYSGSSNEQYF,TGTGCCAGCAGTTTATATAGCGGGAGCAGCAACGAGCAGTACTTC
NA,TRBV5-4,NA,TRBJ1-2,CASSSGTSGGYTF,TGTGCCAGCAGCTCCGGGACTTCAGGCGGCTACACCTTC
NA,TRBV7-6,NA,TRBJ1-5,CASSPQEGSNQPQHF,TGTGCCAGCAGCCCTCAGGAGGGAAGCAATCAGCCCCAGCATTTT
TRBD1,TRBV5-1,NA,TRBJ2-7,CASSLGGTGSFEQYF,TGCGCCAGCAGCTTGGGCGGGACAGGTTCGTTTGAGCAGTACTTC
NA,TRBV5-4,NA,TRBJ1-2,CASSWNQPSIGDGYTF,TGTGCCAGCAGCTGGAACCAGCCGAGCATAGGGGATGGCTACACCTTC
NA,TRBV27,few,TRBJ2-1,CASSLAGNEQFF,TGTGCCAGCAGTTTAGCGGGCAATGAGCAGTTCTTC
NA,TRBV29-1,NA,TRBJ2-7,CSASERSSYEQYF,TGCAGCGCATCCGAGAGGAGCTCCTACGAGCAGTACTTC
TRBD2,TRBV18,NA,TRBJ2-7,CASSPTGTSGEQYF,TGTGCCAGCTCACCTACCGGGACTAGCGGCGAGCAGTACTTC
NA,TRBV28,NA,TRBJ1-5,CASSPLDQPQHF,TGTGCCAGCAGTCCCCTCGATCAGCCCCAGCATTTT
TRBD2,TRBV6-1,NA,TRBJ2-5,CASSDMGLAGGETQYF,TGTGCCAGCAGTGATATGGGACTAGCGGGAGGGGAGACCCAGTACTTC
TRBD1,TRBV27,NA,TRBJ2-7,CASSPRTGYEQYF,TGTGCCAGCAGTCCGAGGACAGGGTACGAGCAGTACTTC
TRBD2,TRBV28,once,TRBJ2-1,CASTWTSGSSYNEQFF,TGTGCCAGCACCTGGACTAGCGGGAGCTCCTACAATGAGCAGTTCTTC
TRBD2,TRBV11-2,NA,TRBJ2-1,CASSSFRGAGDNEQFF,TGTGCCAGCAGCTCGTTTAGAGGGGCGGGGGACAATGAGCAGTTCTTC
NA,TRBV9,NA,TRBJ2-3,CASSGHTEASRLDTQYF,TGTGCCAGCAGCGGCCACACGGAGGCCTCCCGCTTAGATACGCAGTATTTT
TRBD1,TRBV2,once,TRBJ1-1,CASSRGTGPEAFF,TGTGCCAGCAGTAGGGGGACAGGTCCTGAAGCTTTCTTT
NA,TRBV19,NA,TRBJ1-1,CASSISGFRTEAFF,TGTGCCAGTAGTATATCCGGGTTTCGCACTGAAGCTTTCTTT
NA,TRBV5-8,NA,TRBJ2-1,CASQSGYNEQFF,TGTGCCAGCCAATCGGGGTACAATGAGCAGTTCTTC
TRBD1,TRBV7-9,NA,TRBJ1-1,CASSHPGQEGTEAFF,TGTGCCAGCAGCCATCCGGGACAGGAGGGCACTGAAGCTTTCTTT
TRBD2,TRBV6-5,few,TRBJ2-7,CASSPPGGRSHEQYF,TGTGCCAGCAGCCCACCGGGCGGGAGGTCCCACGAGCAGTACTTC
NA,TRBV5-1,once,TRBJ2-7,CASRETGYSYEQYF,TGCGCCAGCAGGGAAACAGGGTACTCCTACGAGCAGTACTTC
NA,TRBV4-1,NA,TRBJ1-1,CASSQEPRGTKAFF,TGCGCCAGCAGCCAAGAGCCCCGGGGAACGAAAGCTTTCTTT
TRBD2,TRBV18,NA,TRBJ2-7,CASSRTSGSYEQYF,TGTGCCAGCTCGCGGACTAGCGGCTCCTACGAGCAGTACTTC
TRBD1,TRBV13,NA,TRBJ2-1,CASSLGGPRGRTYNEQFF,TGTGCCAGCAGCTTAGGAGGTCCCAGGGGGCGGACCTACAATGAGCAGTTCTTC
TRBD1,TRBV2,NA,TRBJ1-1,CASLNGQGFMNTEAFF,TGTGCCAGCCTGAACGGACAGGGGTTCATGAACACTGAAGCTTTCTTT
NA,TRBV19,NA,TRBJ2-1,CASSRQVSSYNEQFF,TGTGCCAGTAGTCGACAGGTGAGCTCCTACAATGAGCAGTTCTTC
NA,TRBV30,once,TRBJ1-3,CAWSVGPTGYGFPTIYF,TGTGCCTGGAGTGTAGGCCCTACAGGGTACGGCTTTCCCACCATATATTTT
TRBD1,TRBV5-1,NA,TRBJ2-3,CASSFGTGGDTQYF,TGCGCCAGCAGCTTCGGGACAGGAGGAGATACGCAGTATTTT
TRBD2,TRBV6-4,few,TRBJ2-1,CASSDSRTSGDYNEQFF,TGTGCCAGCAGTGACTCTAGGACTAGCGGAGACTACAATGAGCAGTTCTTC
TRBD1,TRBV27,NA,TRBJ1-1,CASRRQGGGTEAFF,TGTGCCAGCAGACGACAGGGCGGTGGCACTGAAGCTTTCTTT